Shown below are 6 T cell receptor beta chains from a single sample sequenced in a study of T cell changes during pregnancy in multiple sclerosis (dated 2019 in TCRdb). The library came from the immunoSEQ multiplex PCR assay. What TCRdb holds here is the immuneACCESS table cut down to in-frame rearrangements. Part of the clones is not present; checked against another copy, under half of the missing clones reflect an unresolved V gene, and the others are unexplained. The sample contains approximately 60,000 clones, about 90% of them found a single time. The biggest ten clones account for 2.3% of the sample. The input for sequencing was peripheral blood, taken in the first trimester of pregnancy. These receptors all come from a female donor with multiple sclerosis, enrolled in a pregnancy study.

This sequence joins TRBV7-2 and TRBJ2-7; D gene uncertain. V shed 1 base and J shed 2 bases, with 12 bases lying between them. The CDR3 runs to 15 residues. From germline, CDR1 is SGHTA and CDR2 FQGNSA. The CDR3 spells CASSLGSGSPYEQYF. CDR3 sequence (DNA): TGTGCCAGCAGCTTAGGTTCCGGGTCACCCTACGAGCAGTACTTC. The entire variable domain, with the rest obtained from reference TRBV7-2 and TRBJ2-7, is as follows: GAGVSQSPSNKVTEKGKDVELRCDPISGHTALYWYRQSLGQGLEFLIYFQGNSAPDKSGLPSDRFSAERTGGSVSTLTIQRTQQEDSAVYLCASSLGSGSPYEQYFGPGTRLTVT.

The gene calls are TRBV27 and TRBJ2-1, with 7 bases that match TRBD2. Germline CDR1 MNHEY, CDR2 SMNVEV (reference sequence). The J segment lost 3 bases and the V segment lost 1 base, leaving 6 bases of the junction unmatched. The CDR3 consists of 16 residues. In DNA, the CDR3 is TGTGCCAGCAGTTTATTTCGCGGGAGCTACTACAATGAGCAGTTCTTC. Amino acids: CASSLFRGSYYNEQFF.

DNA for the CDR3: TGTGCCAGCACCAGCCGGGACAGGAACTATGGCTACACCTTC. It translates to CASTSRDRNYGYTF. The V gene is TRBV9, the J gene TRBJ1-2; 8 bases fit TRBD1. The V gene end was trimmed by 6 bases and the J gene end by 2 bases; junction bases not matched to a gene: 6. Germline values: CDR1 SGDLS, CDR2 YYNGEE. The CDR3 is made up of 14 amino acids.

The rearrangement joins TRBV4-3 to TRBJ2-2, with TRBD2 identical over 8 bases. This CDR3 is 18 amino acids long. After removal of 1 base from V and 0 bases from J, the junction contained 7 bases not matched to a gene. Germline values: CDR1 LGHNA, CDR2 YSLEER. The CDR3 DNA reads as TGCGCCAGCAGCCAAGTTACCGGGGGGGTTACGAACACCGGGGAGCTGTTTTTT. This sequence encodes CASSQVTGGVTNTGELFF.

This chain connects TRBV27 to TRBJ2-5; 8 bases match TRBD1. Losses at the gene ends were 6 bases for V and 0 bases for J; bases not matched to a gene: 6. The CDR3 runs to 15 residues. The germline gives CDR1 MNHEY, CDR2 SMNVEV (reference sequence). CDR3 sequence: CASRGWTGYQETQYF. The CDR3 DNA follows: TGTGCCAGCAGGGGCTGGACAGGGTACCAAGAGACCCAGTACTTC.

The chain couples TRBV6-5 to TRBJ1-2; 7 bases are shared with TRBD1. From germline, CDR1 is MNHEY and CDR2 SVGAGI. This CDR3 has 16 amino acids. V was clipped by 0 bases and J by 1 base; unmatched bases: 5. As DNA, the CDR3 is TGTGCCAGCAGTTACTCGATGGGACAGATTAACTATGGCTACACCTTC. Translated, it gives CASSYSMGQINYGYTF.